This TCR beta chain was identified during a study of T cells in Graves' hyperthyroidism and ophthalmopathy. RNA transcripts yielded amplified TCR beta CDR3 regions. The TCR CDR3 was amplified in a first-round RT-PCR using the HTBI primer set. TCRdb analysed the multiplex PCR reads with MiXCR anew, one entry per CDR3 protein. The sample shows some 500,000 distinct CDR3 sequences, 14% of them seen only once. Germline V gene lookup returns CDR1 SGHTA and CDR2 FQGTGA. There are 13 residues in the CDR3. V lost 4 bases and J lost 5, with 11 bases in between. The TCR comes from a woman between 18 and 29 years old with Graves' hyperthyroidism. The sample consisted of blood. The chain uses TRBV7-3 and TRBJ1-1; tentative D call: TRBD1 (5 bases). The DNA for the CDR3 is TGTGCCAGCAGCTCCAACAGGAAGACTGAAGCTTTCTTT. Its translation is CASSSNRKTEAFF.